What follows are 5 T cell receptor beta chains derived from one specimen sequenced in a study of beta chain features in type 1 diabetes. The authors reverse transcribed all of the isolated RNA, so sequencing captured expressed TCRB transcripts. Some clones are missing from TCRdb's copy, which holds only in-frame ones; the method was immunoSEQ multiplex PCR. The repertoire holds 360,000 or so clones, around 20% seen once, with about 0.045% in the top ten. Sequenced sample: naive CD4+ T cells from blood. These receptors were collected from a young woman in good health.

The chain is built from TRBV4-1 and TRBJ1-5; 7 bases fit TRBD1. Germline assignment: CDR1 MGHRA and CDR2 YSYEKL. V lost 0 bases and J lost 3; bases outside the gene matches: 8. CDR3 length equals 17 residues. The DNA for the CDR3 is TGCGCCAGCAGCCAAGAAAATGGAGACAGGGTCAATCAGCCCCAGCATTTT. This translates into CASSQENGDRVNQPQHF.

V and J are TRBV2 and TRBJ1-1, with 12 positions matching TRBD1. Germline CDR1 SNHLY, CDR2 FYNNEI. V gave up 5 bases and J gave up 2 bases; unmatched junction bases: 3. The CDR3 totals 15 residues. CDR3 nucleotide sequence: TGTGCCAGCAGTTCCGGGACAGGGGGCAACACTGAAGCTTTCTTT. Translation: CASSSGTGGNTEAFF.

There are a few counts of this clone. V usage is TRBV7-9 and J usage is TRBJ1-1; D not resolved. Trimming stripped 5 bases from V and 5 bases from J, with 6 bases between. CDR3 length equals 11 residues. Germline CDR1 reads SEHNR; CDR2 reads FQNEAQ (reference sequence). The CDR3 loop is CASSRLTEAFF. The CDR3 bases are TGTGCCAGCAGCCGTCTGACTGAAGCTTTCTTT.

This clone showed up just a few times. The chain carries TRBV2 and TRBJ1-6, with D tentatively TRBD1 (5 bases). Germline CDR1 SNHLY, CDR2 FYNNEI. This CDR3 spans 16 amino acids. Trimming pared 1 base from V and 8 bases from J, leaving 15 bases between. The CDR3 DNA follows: TGTGCCAGCAGTGAAGGGTTAAACAGGTGGGATTCACCCCTCCACTTT. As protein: CASSEGLNRWDSPLHF.

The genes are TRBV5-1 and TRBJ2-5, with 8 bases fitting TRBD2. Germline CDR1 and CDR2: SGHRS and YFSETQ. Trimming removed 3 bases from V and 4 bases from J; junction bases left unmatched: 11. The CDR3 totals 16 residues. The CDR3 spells CASSSMSGLAGETQYF. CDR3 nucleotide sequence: TGCGCCAGCAGCTCGATGTCTGGACTAGCAGGAGAGACCCAGTACTTC.